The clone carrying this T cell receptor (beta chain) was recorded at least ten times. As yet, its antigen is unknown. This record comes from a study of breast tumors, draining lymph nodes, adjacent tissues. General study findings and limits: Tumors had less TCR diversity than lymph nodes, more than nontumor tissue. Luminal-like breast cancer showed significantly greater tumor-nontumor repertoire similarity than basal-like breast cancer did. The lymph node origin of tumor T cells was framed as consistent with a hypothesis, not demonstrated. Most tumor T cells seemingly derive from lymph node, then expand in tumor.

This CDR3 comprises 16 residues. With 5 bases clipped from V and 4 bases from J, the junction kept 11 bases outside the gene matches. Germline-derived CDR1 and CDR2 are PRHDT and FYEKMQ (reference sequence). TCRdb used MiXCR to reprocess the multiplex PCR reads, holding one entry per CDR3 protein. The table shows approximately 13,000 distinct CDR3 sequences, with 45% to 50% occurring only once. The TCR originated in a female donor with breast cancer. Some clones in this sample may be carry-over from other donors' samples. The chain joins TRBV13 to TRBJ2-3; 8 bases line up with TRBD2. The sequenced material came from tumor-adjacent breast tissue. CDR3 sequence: CASSHPGLEGADTQYF. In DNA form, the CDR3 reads TGTGCCAGCAGCCACCCGGGACTAGAGGGGGCAGATACGCAGTATTTT.